The clone carrying this T cell receptor (beta chain) was observed many times. The antigen is undetermined. This related bone marrow graft donor gave peripheral blood on the day of marrow donation. The CDR3 has 18 amino acids. Germline CDR1 and CDR2: MGHDK and SYGVNS. The V gene end was trimmed by 5 bases and the J gene end by 4 bases; junction bases not matched to a gene: 12. The record originates from a study of T cells after posttransplantation cyclophosphamide. Broader study findings: Later post-transplant blood repertoires were often dominated by donor CD8+ memory clones. TRB clonality was highly associated with recipient CMV seropositivity and reactivation. Skin or GI-infiltrating T cells shared few TRB sequences with blood.

The assay was immunoSEQ multiplex PCR, and TCRdb's table has in-frame clones only and misses some. Listed for the sample are 25,000 to 35,000 clones, none seen a single time. Sequenced sample: PBMCs. The TCR originated in a woman aged 55-75 years in good health, CMV-negative, and a related stem cell transplant donor. The V and J genes are TRBV25-1 and TRBJ2-1, with 12 bases that match TRBD1. The CDR3 DNA follows: TGTGCCAGCAGTAAGGGACAGGGGGCTGTAGCGGGTTACAATGAGCAGTTCTTC. Translation: CASSKGQGAVAGYNEQFF.